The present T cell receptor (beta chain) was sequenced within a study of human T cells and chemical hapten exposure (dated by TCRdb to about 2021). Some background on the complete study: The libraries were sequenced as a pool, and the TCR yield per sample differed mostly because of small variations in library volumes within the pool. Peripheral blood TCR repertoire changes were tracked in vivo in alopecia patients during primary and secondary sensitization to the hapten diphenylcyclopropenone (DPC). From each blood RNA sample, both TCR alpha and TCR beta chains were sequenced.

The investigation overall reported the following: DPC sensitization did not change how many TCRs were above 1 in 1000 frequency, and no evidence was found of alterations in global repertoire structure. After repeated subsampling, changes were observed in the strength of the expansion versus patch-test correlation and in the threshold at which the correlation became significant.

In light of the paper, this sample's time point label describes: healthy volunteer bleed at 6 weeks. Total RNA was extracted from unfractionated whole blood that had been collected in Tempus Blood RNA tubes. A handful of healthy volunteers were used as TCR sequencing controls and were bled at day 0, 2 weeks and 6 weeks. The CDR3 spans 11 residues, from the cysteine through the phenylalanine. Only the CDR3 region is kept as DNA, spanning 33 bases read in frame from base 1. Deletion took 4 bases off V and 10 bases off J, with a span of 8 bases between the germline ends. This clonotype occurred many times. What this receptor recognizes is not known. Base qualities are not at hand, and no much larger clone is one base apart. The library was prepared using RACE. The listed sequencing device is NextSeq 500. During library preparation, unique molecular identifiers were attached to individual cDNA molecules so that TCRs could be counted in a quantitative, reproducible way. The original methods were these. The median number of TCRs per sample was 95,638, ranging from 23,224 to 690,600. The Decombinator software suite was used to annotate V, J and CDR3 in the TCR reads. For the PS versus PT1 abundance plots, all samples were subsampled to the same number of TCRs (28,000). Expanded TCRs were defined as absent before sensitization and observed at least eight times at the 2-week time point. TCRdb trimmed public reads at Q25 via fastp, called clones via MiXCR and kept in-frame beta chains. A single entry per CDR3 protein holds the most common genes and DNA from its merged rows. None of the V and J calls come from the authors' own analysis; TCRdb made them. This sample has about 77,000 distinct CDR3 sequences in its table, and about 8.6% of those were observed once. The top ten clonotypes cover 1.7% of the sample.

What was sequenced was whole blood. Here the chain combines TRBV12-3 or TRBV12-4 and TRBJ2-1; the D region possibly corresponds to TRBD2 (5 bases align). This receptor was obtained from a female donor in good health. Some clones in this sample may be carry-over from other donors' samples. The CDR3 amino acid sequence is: CASSWRGEQFF. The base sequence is TGTGCCAGCAGTTGGAGAGGGGAGCAGTTCTTC.